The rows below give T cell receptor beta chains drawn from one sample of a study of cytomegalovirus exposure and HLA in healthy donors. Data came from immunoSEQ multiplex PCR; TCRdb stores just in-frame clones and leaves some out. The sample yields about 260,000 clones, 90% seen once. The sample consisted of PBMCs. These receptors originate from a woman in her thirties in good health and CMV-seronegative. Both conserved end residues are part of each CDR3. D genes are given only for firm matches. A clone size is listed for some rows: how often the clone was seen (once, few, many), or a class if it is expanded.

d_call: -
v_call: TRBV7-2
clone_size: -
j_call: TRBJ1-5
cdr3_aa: CASSSHRVGSGLKPQHF
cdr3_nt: TGTGCCAGCAGCTCCCACAGGGTAGGGAGCGGACTGAAACCCCAGCATTTT

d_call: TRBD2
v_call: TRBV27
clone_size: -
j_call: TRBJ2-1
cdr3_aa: CASRGAGVGNEQFF
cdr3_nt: TGTGCCAGCAGAGGAGCGGGAGTAGGGAATGAGCAGTTCTTC

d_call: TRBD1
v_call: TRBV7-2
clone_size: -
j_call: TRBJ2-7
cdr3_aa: CASSITGGMGYEQYF
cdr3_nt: TGTGCCAGCAGCATCACAGGGGGCATGGGCTACGAGCAGTACTTC

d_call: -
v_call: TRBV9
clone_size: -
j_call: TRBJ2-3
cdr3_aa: CASSLVGGSWDTQYF
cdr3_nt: TGTGCCAGCAGCTTGGTGGGCGGGTCGTGGGATACGCAGTATTTT

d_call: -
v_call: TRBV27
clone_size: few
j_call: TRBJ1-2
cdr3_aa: CASRAGFYGYTF
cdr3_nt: TGTGCCAGCAGAGCGGGATTCTATGGCTACACCTTC

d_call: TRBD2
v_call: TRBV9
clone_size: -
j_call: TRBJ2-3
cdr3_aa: CASNLAGGWADTQYF
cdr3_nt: TGTGCCAGCAACCTAGCGGGAGGATGGGCAGATACGCAGTATTTT

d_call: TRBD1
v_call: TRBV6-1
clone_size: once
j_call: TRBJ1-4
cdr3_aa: CASGGQTRGGEKLFF
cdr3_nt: TGTGCCAGCGGGGGACAGACTCGAGGTGGGGAAAAACTGTTTTTT

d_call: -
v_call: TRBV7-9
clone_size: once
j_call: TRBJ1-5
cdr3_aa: CASSLGTASNQPQHF
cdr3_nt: TGTGCCAGCAGCTTAGGGACAGCGAGCAATCAGCCCCAGCATTTT

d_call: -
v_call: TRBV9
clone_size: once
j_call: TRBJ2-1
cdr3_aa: CASSAALLYNEQFF
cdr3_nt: TGTGCCAGCAGCGCGGCCCTTTTATACAATGAGCAGTTCTTC

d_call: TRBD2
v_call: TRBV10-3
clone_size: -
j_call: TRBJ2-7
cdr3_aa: CAISEASGAFYEQYF
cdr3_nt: TGTGCCATCAGTGAAGCTAGCGGGGCCTTCTACGAGCAGTACTTC

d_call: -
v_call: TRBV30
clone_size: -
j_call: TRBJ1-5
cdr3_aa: CAWSVLPAWDSDQPQHF
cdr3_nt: TGTGCCTGGAGTGTACTACCCGCGTGGGATAGTGATCAGCCCCAGCATTTT

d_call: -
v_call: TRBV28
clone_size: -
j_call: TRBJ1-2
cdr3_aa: CASSAGTSGGYTF
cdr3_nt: TGTGCCAGCAGTGCTGGGACCTCGGGGGGCTACACCTTC

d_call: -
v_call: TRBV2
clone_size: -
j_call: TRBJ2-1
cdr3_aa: CASRQSSYNEQFF
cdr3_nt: TGTGCCAGCAGACAGAGCTCCTACAATGAGCAGTTCTTC

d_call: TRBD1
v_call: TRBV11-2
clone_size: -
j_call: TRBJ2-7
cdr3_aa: CASSWTGTYEQYF
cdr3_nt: TGTGCCAGCAGCTGGACAGGGACCTACGAGCAGTACTTC

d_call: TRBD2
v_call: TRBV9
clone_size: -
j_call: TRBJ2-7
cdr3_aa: CASSVSGSGYEQYF
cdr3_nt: TGTGCCAGCAGCGTTAGCGGGAGTGGCTACGAGCAGTACTTC

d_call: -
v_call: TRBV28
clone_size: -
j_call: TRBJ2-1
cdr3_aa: CASSARSHNEQFF
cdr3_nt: TGTGCCAGCAGTGCCCGATCTCACAATGAGCAGTTCTTC

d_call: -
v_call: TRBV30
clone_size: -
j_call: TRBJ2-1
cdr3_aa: CAWSAPTWGLEKGVGEQFF
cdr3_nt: TGTGCCTGGAGTGCCCCTACCTGGGGGCTAGAAAAGGGAGTAGGTGAGCAGTTCTTC

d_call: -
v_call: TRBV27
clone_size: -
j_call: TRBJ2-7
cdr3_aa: CASSPPGGYEQYF
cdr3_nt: TGTGCCAGCAGTCCCCCCGGGGGATACGAGCAGTACTTC

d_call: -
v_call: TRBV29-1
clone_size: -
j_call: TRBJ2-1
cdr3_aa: CSVEVSSRNEQFF
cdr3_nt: TGCAGCGTTGAAGTCTCGAGTCGGAATGAGCAGTTCTTC

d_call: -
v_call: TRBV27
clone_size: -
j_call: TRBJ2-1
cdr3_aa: CASSTSLSSYNEQFF
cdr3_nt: TGTGCCAGCAGTACTAGCCTAAGCTCCTACAATGAGCAGTTCTTC

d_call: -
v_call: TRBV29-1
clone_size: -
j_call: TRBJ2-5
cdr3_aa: CSVELSGSETQYF
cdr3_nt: TGCAGCGTTGAACTATCAGGGAGTGAGACCCAGTACTTC

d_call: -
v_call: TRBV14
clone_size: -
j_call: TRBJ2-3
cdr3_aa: CASSHSSTDTQYF
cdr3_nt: TGTGCCAGCAGCCATTCAAGCACAGATACGCAGTATTTT